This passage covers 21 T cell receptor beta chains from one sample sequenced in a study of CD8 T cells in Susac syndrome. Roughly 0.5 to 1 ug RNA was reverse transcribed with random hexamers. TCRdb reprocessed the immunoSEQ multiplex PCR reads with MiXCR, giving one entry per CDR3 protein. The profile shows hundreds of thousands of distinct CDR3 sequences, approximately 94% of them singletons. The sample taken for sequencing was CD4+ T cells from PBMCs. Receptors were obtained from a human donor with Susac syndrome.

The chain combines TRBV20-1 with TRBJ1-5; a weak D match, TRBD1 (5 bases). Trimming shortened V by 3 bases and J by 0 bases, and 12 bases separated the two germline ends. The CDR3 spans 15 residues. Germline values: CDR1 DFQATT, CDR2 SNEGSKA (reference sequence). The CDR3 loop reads CSARRLQGSNQPQHF. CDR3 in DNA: TGCAGTGCTAGGCGCCTTCAGGGTAGCAATCAGCCCCAGCATTTT.

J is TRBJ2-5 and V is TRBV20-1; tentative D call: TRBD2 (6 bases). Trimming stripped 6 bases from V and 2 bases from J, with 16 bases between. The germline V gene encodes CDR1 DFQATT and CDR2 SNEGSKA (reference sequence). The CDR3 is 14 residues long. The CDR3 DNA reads TGCAGTGCCGGGGCATCCGGGACTCAAGAGACCCAGTACTTC. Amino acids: CSAGASGTQETQYF.

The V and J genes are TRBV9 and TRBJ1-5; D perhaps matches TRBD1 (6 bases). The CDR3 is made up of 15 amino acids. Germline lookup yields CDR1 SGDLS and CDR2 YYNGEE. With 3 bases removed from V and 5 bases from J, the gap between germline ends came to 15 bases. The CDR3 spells CASSGPRTDYQPQHF. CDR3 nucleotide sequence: TGTGCCAGCAGCGGGCCTAGGACAGATTATCAGCCCCAGCATTTT.

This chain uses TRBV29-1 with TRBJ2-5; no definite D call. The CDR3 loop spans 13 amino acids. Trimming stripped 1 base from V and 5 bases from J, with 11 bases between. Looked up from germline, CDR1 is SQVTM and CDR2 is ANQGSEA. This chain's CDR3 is CSVEVQRGETQYF. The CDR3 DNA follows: TGCAGCGTTGAAGTACAGCGTGGGGAGACCCAGTACTTC.

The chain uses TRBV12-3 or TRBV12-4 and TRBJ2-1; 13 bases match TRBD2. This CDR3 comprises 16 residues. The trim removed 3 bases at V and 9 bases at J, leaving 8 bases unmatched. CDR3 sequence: CASSFPGTSGVGEQFF. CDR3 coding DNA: TGTGCCAGCAGTTTCCCCGGGACTAGCGGGGTTGGTGAGCAGTTCTTC.

The CDR3 sequence: CSARVGYTEAFF. DNA of the CDR3: TGCAGCGCCAGGGTAGGGTACACTGAAGCTTTCTTT. This chain uses TRBV29-1 with TRBJ1-1, with D possibly being TRBD1 (5 bases). Germline-derived CDR1 and CDR2 are SQVTM and ANQGSEA. CDR3 length: 12 amino acids. V lost 7 bases, J lost 3 bases, and 12 bases lay in between.

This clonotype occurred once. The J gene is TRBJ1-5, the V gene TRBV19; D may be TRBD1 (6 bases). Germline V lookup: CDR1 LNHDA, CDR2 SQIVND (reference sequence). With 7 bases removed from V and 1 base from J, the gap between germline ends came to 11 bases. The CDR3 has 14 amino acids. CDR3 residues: CASNTGPSNQPQHF. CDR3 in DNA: TGTGCCAGTAACACAGGGCCGAGCAATCAGCCCCAGCATTTT.

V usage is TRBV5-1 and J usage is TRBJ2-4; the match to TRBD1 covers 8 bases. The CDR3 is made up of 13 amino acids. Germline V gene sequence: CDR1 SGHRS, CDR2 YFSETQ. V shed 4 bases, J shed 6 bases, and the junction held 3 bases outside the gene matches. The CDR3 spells CASSPDRGNIQYF. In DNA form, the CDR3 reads TGCGCCAGCAGCCCCGACAGGGGAAACATTCAGTACTTC. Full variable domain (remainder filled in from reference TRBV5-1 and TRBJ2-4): KAGVTQTPRYLIKTRGQQVTLSCSPISGHRSVSWYQQTPGQGLQFLFEYFSETQRNKGNFPGRFSGRQFSNSRSEMNVSTLELGDSALYLCASSPDRGNIQYFGAGTRLSVL.

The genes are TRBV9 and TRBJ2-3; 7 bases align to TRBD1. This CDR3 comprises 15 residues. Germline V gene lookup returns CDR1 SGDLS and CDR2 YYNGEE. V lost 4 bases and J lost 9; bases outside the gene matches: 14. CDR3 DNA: TGTGCCAGCAGCCCACAAGGGGACAGCTCTTTCACGCAGTATTTT. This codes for CASSPQGDSSFTQYF.

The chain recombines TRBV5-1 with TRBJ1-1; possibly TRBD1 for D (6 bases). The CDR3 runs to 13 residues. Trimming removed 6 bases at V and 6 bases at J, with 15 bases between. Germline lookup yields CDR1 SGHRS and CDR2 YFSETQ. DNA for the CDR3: TGCGCCAGCACCCAAGGGGGGCCCGCTGAAGCTTTCTTT. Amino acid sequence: CASTQGGPAEAFF.

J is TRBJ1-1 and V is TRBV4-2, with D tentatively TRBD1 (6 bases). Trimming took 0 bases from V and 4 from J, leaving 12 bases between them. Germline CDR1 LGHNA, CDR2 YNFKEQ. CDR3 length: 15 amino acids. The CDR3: CASSQEGGGSTEAFF. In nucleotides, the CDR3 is TGTGCCAGCAGCCAAGAAGGGGGAGGAAGCACTGAAGCTTTCTTT.

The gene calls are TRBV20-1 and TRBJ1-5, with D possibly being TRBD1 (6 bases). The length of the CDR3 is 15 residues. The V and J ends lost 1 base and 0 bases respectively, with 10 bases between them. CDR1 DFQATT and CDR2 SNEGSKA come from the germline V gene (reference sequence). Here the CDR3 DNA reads TGCAGTGCTAGAGTAGGGGGTTATAGCAATCAGCCCCAGCATTTT. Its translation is CSARVGGYSNQPQHF.

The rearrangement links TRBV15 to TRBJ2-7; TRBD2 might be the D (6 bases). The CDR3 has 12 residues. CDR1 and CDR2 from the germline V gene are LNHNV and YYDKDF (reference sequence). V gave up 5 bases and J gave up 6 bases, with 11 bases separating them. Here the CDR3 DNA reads TGTGCCACCAGCGGAGGGAGAGGCGAGCAGTACTTC. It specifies CATSGGRGEQYF.

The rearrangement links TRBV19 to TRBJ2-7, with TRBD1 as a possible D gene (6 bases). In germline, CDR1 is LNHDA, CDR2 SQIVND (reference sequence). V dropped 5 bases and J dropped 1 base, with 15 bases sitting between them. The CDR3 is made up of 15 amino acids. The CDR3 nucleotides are TGTGCCAGTAGTGGACGACAGGCCTCTTCCTACGAGCAGTACTTC. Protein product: CASSGRQASSYEQYF.

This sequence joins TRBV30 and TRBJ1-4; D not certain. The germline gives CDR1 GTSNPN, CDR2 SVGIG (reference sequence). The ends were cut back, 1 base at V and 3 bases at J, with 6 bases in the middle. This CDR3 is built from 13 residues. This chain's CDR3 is CAWSGGPNEKLFF. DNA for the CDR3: TGTGCCTGGAGTGGCGGTCCTAATGAAAAACTGTTTTTT.

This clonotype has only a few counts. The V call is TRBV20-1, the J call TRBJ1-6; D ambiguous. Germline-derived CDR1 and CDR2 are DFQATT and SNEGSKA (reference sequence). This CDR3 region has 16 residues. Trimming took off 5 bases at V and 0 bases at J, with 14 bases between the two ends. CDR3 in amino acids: CSASVTVPSYNSPLHF. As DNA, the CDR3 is TGCAGTGCTTCAGTCACCGTACCCTCCTATAATTCACCCCTCCACTTT.

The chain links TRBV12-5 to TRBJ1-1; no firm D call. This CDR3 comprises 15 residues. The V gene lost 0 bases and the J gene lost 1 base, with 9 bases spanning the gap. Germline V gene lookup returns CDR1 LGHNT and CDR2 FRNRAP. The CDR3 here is CASGLVPTRNTEAFF. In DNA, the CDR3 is TGTGCTAGTGGTTTGGTACCGACCCGGAACACTGAAGCTTTCTTT. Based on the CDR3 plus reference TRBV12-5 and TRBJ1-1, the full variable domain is DARVTQTPRHKVTEMGQEVTMRCQPILGHNTVFWYRQTMMQGLELLAYFRNRAPLDDSGMPKDRFSAEMPDATLATLKIQPSEPRDSAVYFCASGLVPTRNTEAFFGQGTRLTVV.

CDR3 amino acids: CASSQVQNEAFF. The CDR3 DNA reads TGTGCCAGCAGCCAAGTACAGAATGAAGCTTTCTTT. The genes are TRBV4-2 and TRBJ1-1; D is unclear. V was clipped by 1 base and J by 7 bases, with 7 bases between them. From germline, CDR1 is LGHNA and CDR2 YNFKEQ. This CDR3 comprises 12 residues.

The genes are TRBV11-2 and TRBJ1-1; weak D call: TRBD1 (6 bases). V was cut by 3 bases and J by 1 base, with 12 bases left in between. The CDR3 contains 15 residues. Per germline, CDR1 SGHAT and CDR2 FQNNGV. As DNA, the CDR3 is TGTGCCAGCAGCTTCTCGGGACAAACGAACACTGAAGCTTTCTTT. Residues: CASSFSGQTNTEAFF.

CDR3 nucleotides: TGTGCCACCAGCAGAGATCCCCCGGAGACGCAGTATTTT. This encodes CATSRDPPETQYF. V usage is TRBV15 and J usage is TRBJ2-3, with D unresolved. Germline assignment: CDR1 LNHNV and CDR2 YYDKDF (reference sequence). Trimming took 0 bases from V and 9 from J, leaving 10 bases between them. The CDR3 extends over 13 amino acids.

CDR3 in amino acids: CSTLGTGGTGELFF. CDR3 coding DNA: TGCAGCACGCTCGGGACAGGGGGCACCGGGGAGCTGTTTTTT. The J gene is TRBJ2-2, the V gene TRBV20-1, with 11 bases matching TRBD1. Germline CDR1 and CDR2: DFQATT and SNEGSKA (reference sequence). The CDR3 contains 14 residues.